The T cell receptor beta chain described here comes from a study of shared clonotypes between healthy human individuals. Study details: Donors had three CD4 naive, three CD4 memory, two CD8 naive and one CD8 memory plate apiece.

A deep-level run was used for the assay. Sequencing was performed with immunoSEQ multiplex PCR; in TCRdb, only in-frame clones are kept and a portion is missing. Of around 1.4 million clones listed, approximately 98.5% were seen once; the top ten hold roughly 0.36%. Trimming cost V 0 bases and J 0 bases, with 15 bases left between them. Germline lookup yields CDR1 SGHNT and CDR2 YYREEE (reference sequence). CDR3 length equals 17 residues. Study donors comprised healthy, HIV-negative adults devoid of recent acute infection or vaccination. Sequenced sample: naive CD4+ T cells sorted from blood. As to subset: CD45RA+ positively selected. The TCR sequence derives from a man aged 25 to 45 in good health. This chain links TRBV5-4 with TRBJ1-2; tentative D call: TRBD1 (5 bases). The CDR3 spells CASSLAGNRITNYGYTF. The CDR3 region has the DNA TGTGCCAGCAGCTTGGCCGGAAACAGGATCACTAACTATGGCTACACCTTC.